These T cell receptor beta chains were read from a single sample in a study of OX40 agonist ivuxolimab in advanced cancers. TCRdb's copy holds only in-frame clones and misses some; the assay was immunoSEQ multiplex PCR. Of 45,000 or so clones listed, almost 90% are singletons. The material sequenced was CD4+ or CD8+ T cells sorted from blood, taken in a trial of the OX40 agonist ivuxolimab. These receptors were taken from an adult with an advanced solid tumor such as melanoma, head and neck, liver or kidney cancer. The CDR3 runs from the conserved cysteine through the conserved F or W. The order of the fields is V gene, D gene, clone size, J gene, CDR3 DNA, CDR3 protein. The D gene is left open where the match is weak. The size entry is marked missing in some rows and otherwise reads once, few, many or a size class.

TRBV5-1	TRBD2	NA	TRBJ2-3	TGCGCCAGCAGCTTAGGACTAGCGGATACGCAGTATTTT	CASSLGLADTQYF
TRBV28	TRBD1	NA	TRBJ2-2	TGTGCCAGCAGTACAGGGGGGCGGGAGCTGTTTTTT	CASSTGGRELFF
TRBV5-4	TRBD1	NA	TRBJ2-5	TGTGCCAGCAGCTCGACAGGGGCCCTCCGGGAGACCCAGTACTTC	CASSSTGALRETQYF
TRBV11-1	NA	NA	TRBJ2-5	TGTGCCAGCAGCTTATATAACGAAGAGACCCAGTACTTC	CASSLYNEETQYF
TRBV11-2	NA	NA	TRBJ2-3	TGTGCCAGCAGCTTAGTTCTGCCAGGGAGCACAGATACGCAGTATTTT	CASSLVLPGSTDTQYF
TRBV11-2	TRBD1	NA	TRBJ2-3	TGTGCCAGCAGCGTCGGGACAGTATTGCTCCGATGGGGAGATACGCAGTATTTT	CASSVGTVLLRWGDTQYF
TRBV19	NA	once	TRBJ1-5	TGTGCCAGTAGTATAGACCGTAGCAATCAGCCCCAGCATTTT	CASSIDRSNQPQHF
TRBV5-4	TRBD2	NA	TRBJ2-7	TGTGCCAGCAGCGTAGCGGGAAACTACGAGCAGTACTTC	CASSVAGNYEQYF
TRBV30	NA	NA	TRBJ2-7	TGTGCCTGGAGTTCTGGGGCCGAGCAGTACTTC	CAWSSGAEQYF
TRBV14	NA	once	TRBJ2-7	TGTGCCAGCAGCCAAGATCTTCAAGGCGAGCAGTACTTC	CASSQDLQGEQYF
TRBV5-1	NA	NA	TRBJ2-5	TGCGCCAGCAGCTTAATCGGTCAGGCATCAGAGACCCAGTACTTC	CASSLIGQASETQYF
TRBV5-4	TRBD1	NA	TRBJ2-7	TGTGCCAGCAGCTTACAGGGGGTTATCGGCGAGCAGTACTTC	CASSLQGVIGEQYF
TRBV29-1	NA	NA	TRBJ2-1	TGCAGCGTTGAGGGAGGAGAAAGATACAATGAGCAGTTCTTC	CSVEGGERYNEQFF
TRBV28	NA	NA	TRBJ2-4	TGTGCCAGCAGGGGGGGGGCTCTAGCCAAAAACATTCAGTACTTC	CASRGGALAKNIQYF
TRBV9	NA	NA	TRBJ2-5	TGTGCCAGCGCCCACACTACAGGGATGCAAGAGACCCAGTACTTC	CASAHTTGMQETQYF
TRBV7-2	TRBD2	NA	TRBJ2-1	TGTGCCAGCAGCTTATGGAAGCGGGAGTTCTACAATGAGCAGTTCTTC	CASSLWKREFYNEQFF
TRBV6-4	TRBD2	NA	TRBJ2-1	TGTGCCAGCAGTGTTAGCGGGAGATGGAATGAGCAGTTCTTC	CASSVSGRWNEQFF
TRBV5-4	NA	NA	TRBJ1-3	TGTGCCAGCAGCTTGGTGGGGTCTGGAAACACCATATATTTT	CASSLVGSGNTIYF
TRBV4-3	TRBD2	NA	TRBJ2-5	TGCGCCAGCAGCCTAGGGGCTAGCGGGAGGGCCGTGGAGACCCAGTACTTC	CASSLGASGRAVETQYF
TRBV6-5	NA	NA	TRBJ1-2	TGTGCCAGCAGTTACTCTAACTATGGCTACACCTTC	CASSYSNYGYTF
TRBV7-8	NA	NA	TRBJ1-1	TGTGCCAGCAGCTTAGGCAGTATGAACACTGAAGCTTTCTTT	CASSLGSMNTEAFF
TRBV19	TRBD1	NA	TRBJ1-2	TGTGCCACCGACGCCACAGGGGCGGAAGGCTACACCTTC	CATDATGAEGYTF
TRBV5-1	NA	NA	TRBJ2-1	TGCGCCAGCAGCTTACCGCAAGCGCCTATCAATGAGCAGTTCTTC	CASSLPQAPINEQFF
TRBV11-3	NA	NA	TRBJ2-3	TGTGCCAGCAGCTTGAGCACAGATACGCAGTATTTT	CASSLSTDTQYF
TRBV5-1	TRBD2	NA	TRBJ2-1	TGCGCCAGCAGCTTGGCGGCTAGCGGTTACAATGAGCAGTTCTTC	CASSLAASGYNEQFF
TRBV5-8	NA	NA	TRBJ1-2	TGTGCCAGCAGCTTGGTGGGGGCTGTCTATGGCTACACCTTC	CASSLVGAVYGYTF
TRBV28	TRBD1	NA	TRBJ2-7	TGTGCCAGCAGTTTAACGGTGGGGACAGGGGCCAAGGAGCAGTACTTC	CASSLTVGTGAKEQYF
TRBV27	TRBD2	NA	TRBJ2-1	TGTGCCAGCAGTCGTGGGTGGACTAGGTACAATGAGCAGTTCTTC	CASSRGWTRYNEQFF
TRBV7-2	TRBD2	NA	TRBJ2-5	TGTGCCAGCAGCCCCGTTACTAGCGGGGGGGGTGAGACCCAGTACTTC	CASSPVTSGGGETQYF
TRBV9	NA	NA	TRBJ1-3	TGTGCCAGCAGCGTCTTACCAGGGGCTGGAAACACCATATATTTT	CASSVLPGAGNTIYF
TRBV7-2	TRBD1	NA	TRBJ2-7	TGTGCCAGCAGCCCCCGGACAGGGGGTCCGTACGAGCAGTACTTC	CASSPRTGGPYEQYF
TRBV4-3	NA	NA	TRBJ2-3	TGCGCCAGCAGCCAAGATAGGGGGACGACAGATACGCAGTATTTT	CASSQDRGTTDTQYF
TRBV11-2	NA	NA	TRBJ2-4	TGTGCCAGCAGCTTTGGGGCATCCGTAGCCAAAAACATTCAGTACTTC	CASSFGASVAKNIQYF
TRBV28	TRBD2	NA	TRBJ2-7	TGTGCCAGCAGGCGATCTAGCGGGAGGACCTACGAGCAGTACTTC	CASRRSSGRTYEQYF
TRBV5-6	NA	NA	TRBJ2-7	TGTGCCAGCAGCGATCGGGTCGAGCAGTACTTC	CASSDRVEQYF
TRBV6-1	NA	NA	TRBJ1-5	TGTGCCAGCGAAAGTGGGGCCGGCAATCAGCCCCAGCATTTT	CASESGAGNQPQHF
TRBV6-6	NA	NA	TRBJ2-7	TGTGCCACCGGAGGGGTTGGCGAGCAGTACTTC	CATGGVGEQYF
TRBV7-3	NA	NA	TRBJ2-1	TGTGCCAGCAGCTCCGGGCTGGGGTCCTACAATGAGCAGTTCTTC	CASSSGLGSYNEQFF
TRBV30	NA	NA	TRBJ1-1	TGTGCCTGGAGTATACGTGGGGGGCTTCGCACTGAAGCTTTCTTT	CAWSIRGGLRTEAFF
TRBV12-2	NA	NA	TRBJ1-5	TGTGCAAGTCGCACCTCTGGTGTGTCAGCTGATAGCAATCAGCCCCAGCATTTT	CASRTSGVSADSNQPQHF
TRBV4-2	NA	NA	TRBJ2-1	TGTGCCAGCAGCCCCCCGAGTAGGGGGGAGGATGAGCAGTTCTTC	CASSPPSRGEDEQFF
TRBV10-3	NA	medium-sized	TRBJ1-5	TGTGCGGTCCGAACGATGACCAATCAGCCCCAGCATTTT	CAVRTMTNQPQHF
TRBV6-5	TRBD1	NA	TRBJ1-1	TGTGCCAGCAGTCCCCCCGGGACAGGACGTGTTGAAGCTTTCTTT	CASSPPGTGRVEAFF
TRBV7-2	NA	NA	TRBJ2-5	TGTGCCAGCAGCTTAGCCCCGGCGGGGCGAGAGACCCAGTACTTC	CASSLAPAGRETQYF
TRBV30	NA	NA	TRBJ1-2	TGTGCCTGGAGTGCCGACTCCGTAGGGGCCAGGGTCTATGGCTACACCTTC	CAWSADSVGARVYGYTF
TRBV30	NA	NA	TRBJ2-3	TGTGCCTGGAGTTTGGGAGCATCAGATACGCAGTATTTT	CAWSLGASDTQYF
TRBV4-1	NA	NA	TRBJ1-1	TGCGCCAGCAGCCAAGAGGGCCAGGCAGAAGCTTTCTTT	CASSQEGQAEAFF
TRBV4-2	NA	NA	TRBJ2-4	TGTGCCAGCAGCCAAGAGACAACGAACATTCAGTACTTC	CASSQETTNIQYF
TRBV28	NA	NA	TRBJ1-5	TGTGCCAGCAGTTTAGGGCGGACGGCGGCGGGGGGTCAGCCCCAGCATTTT	CASSLGRTAAGGQPQHF
TRBV5-6	NA	NA	TRBJ2-2	TGTGCCAGCAGCTTGCCTGTTCCGGCCGGGGAGCTGTTTTTT	CASSLPVPAGELFF
TRBV28	NA	NA	TRBJ2-7	TGTGCCAGCAGTTTAAGTCAGGGGAACTACGAGCAGTACTTC	CASSLSQGNYEQYF
TRBV7-3	NA	NA	TRBJ2-6	TGTGCCAGCAGCTCCGAATTGGGGGCCAACGTCCTGACTTTC	CASSSELGANVLTF
TRBV11-2	NA	NA	TRBJ2-7	TGTGCCAGCAGGGTTGGAGGGGGTGCCTACGAGCAGTACTTC	CASRVGGGAYEQYF
TRBV11-3	TRBD2	NA	TRBJ2-7	TGTGCCAGCAGCTTAGTCGGGCAGCGCGGACTAGCGGGAGGGCCCCACGAGCAGTACTTC	CASSLVGQRGLAGGPHEQYF
TRBV6-6	NA	NA	TRBJ1-5	TGTGCCAGCAGTTACTCGCGACGGGATCAGCCCCAGCATTTT	CASSYSRRDQPQHF
TRBV23-1	NA	NA	TRBJ1-3	TGCGCCACCACTCCCGGGCCCCCTGCCTCTGGAAACACCATATATTTT	CATTPGPPASGNTIYF
TRBV7-9	NA	NA	TRBJ2-7	TGTGCCAGCAGCTTAGGGGGTGGTGAGCAGTACTTC	CASSLGGGEQYF
TRBV5-5	TRBD2	NA	TRBJ2-1	TGTGCCAGCAGCTTGGTAGCGGGAGGGTCGGGGTTTGAGCAGTTCTTC	CASSLVAGGSGFEQFF
TRBV7-3	NA	NA	TRBJ1-1	TGTGCCAGCAGCTTAATCGGGGGTTCAACTGAAGCTTTCTTT	CASSLIGGSTEAFF